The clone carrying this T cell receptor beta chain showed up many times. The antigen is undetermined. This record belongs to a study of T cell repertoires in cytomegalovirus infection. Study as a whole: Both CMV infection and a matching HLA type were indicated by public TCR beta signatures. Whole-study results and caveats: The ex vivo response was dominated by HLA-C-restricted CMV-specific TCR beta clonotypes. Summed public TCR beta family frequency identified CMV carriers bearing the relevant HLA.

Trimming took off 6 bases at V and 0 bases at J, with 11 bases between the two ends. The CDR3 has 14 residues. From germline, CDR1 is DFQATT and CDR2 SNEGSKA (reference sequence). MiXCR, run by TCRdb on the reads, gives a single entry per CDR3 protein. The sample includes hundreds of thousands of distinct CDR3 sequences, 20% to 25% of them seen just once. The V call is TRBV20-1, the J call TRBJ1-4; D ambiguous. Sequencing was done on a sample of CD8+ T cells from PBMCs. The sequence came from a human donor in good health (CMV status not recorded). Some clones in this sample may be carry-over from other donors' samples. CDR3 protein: CSARVVATNEKLFF. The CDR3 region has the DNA TGCAGTGCCCGGGTCGTTGCAACTAATGAAAAACTGTTTTTT.